This T cell receptor beta chain was obtained from a study of T cells after yellow fever vaccination. TCRdb passed the 5' RACE reads through MiXCR, listing each CDR3 protein once. Among hundreds of thousands of distinct CDR3 sequences listed, around 13% were seen once. Germline CDR1 reads SGHAT; CDR2 reads FQNNGV. V was cut by 5 bases and J by 9 bases, with 17 bases left in between. The CDR3 covers 13 residues. This clonotype showed up just a few times. The target antigen is unknown. Points from the study as a whole: A small share of clonotypes appeared in both CD4 and CD8 compartments.

The rearrangement uses TRBV11-2 and TRBJ2-7; D remains ambiguous. The clonotype comes from a man younger than 35 who received the YFV17D yellow fever vaccine. Sample: CD4+ T cells sorted from PBMCs, taken 15 days after the yellow fever booster vaccination. The CDR3 here is CASSLAGGRLQYV. For the CDR3, the DNA is TGTGCCAGCAGCCTGGCTGGTGGTCGGTTGCAGTACGTC.